The clone carrying this T cell receptor beta chain was seen at least ten times. Trimming took off 0 bases at V and 0 bases at J, with 7 bases between the two ends. This CDR3 spans 15 amino acids. The V gene's germline CDR1 is SGHRS and CDR2 YFSETQ. Each CDR3 protein gets one entry after TCRdb re-called the 5' RACE reads with MiXCR. The sample has 55,000 to 65,000 distinct CDR3 sequences, around a tenth seen once; the top ten hold about 6.6%. Sample time point: longitudinal time-point 1 (baseline). This entry comes from a study of neurological immune-mediated disorders. This clonotype originated in a male donor with HTLV-1-associated myelopathy (HAM/TSP). Material for sequencing was PBMCs. V usage is TRBV5-1 and J usage is TRBJ1-5; possibly TRBD1 for D (5 bases). In DNA form, the CDR3 reads TGCGCCAGCAGCTTGGACGGGGGTAGCAATCAGCCCCAGCATTTT. Its translation is CASSLDGGSNQPQHF.